These T cell receptor beta chains were read from a single sample in a study of cytomegalovirus exposure and HLA in healthy donors. Generated by immunoSEQ multiplex PCR, the TCRdb table keeps only in-frame clones and is missing some. Of around 140,000 clones listed, around 73% were seen once; the top ten hold approximately 1.5%. Material: PBMCs. The receptor set was obtained from a female donor in good health and CMV-seronegative. The CDR3 runs from the conserved cysteine through the conserved F or W. Each record gives: V gene, D gene, J gene, clone size, CDR3 DNA, CDR3 protein. D genes are given only for firm matches. Size values are once, few and many counts, or a class for expanded clones, and some rows have none.

V: TRBV6-5; D: NA; J: TRBJ1-1; size: few; DNA: TGTGCCAGCAGTTATCGGGTGGAGGTCACTGAAGCTTTCTTT; CDR3: CASSYRVEVTEAFF
V: TRBV7-9; D: NA; J: TRBJ2-7; size: NA; DNA: TGTGCCAGCAGCTTTTACAGGGACCACGAGCAGTACTTC; CDR3: CASSFYRDHEQYF
V: TRBV5-6; D: TRBD1; J: TRBJ2-7; size: NA; DNA: TGTGCCAGCAGCTTGGGTGACAGGGCCGGCGAGCAGTACTTC; CDR3: CASSLGDRAGEQYF
V: TRBV27; D: TRBD1; J: TRBJ1-1; size: NA; DNA: TGTGCCAGCAGCCCGGACAGGGGACTGAACACTGAAGCTTTCTTT; CDR3: CASSPDRGLNTEAFF
V: TRBV13; D: TRBD2; J: TRBJ2-7; size: NA; DNA: TGTGCCAGCAGGTCCACTAGCGGGATAAGCTCCTACGAGCAGTACTTC; CDR3: CASRSTSGISSYEQYF
V: TRBV4-2; D: TRBD2; J: TRBJ2-7; size: NA; DNA: TGTGCCAGCAGCCGCAAGGACGCGGGAGAACCCTACGAGCAGTACTTC; CDR3: CASSRKDAGEPYEQYF
V: TRBV5-8; D: TRBD1; J: TRBJ2-2; size: NA; DNA: TGTGCCAGCAGCACGACCGACAGGGGGAAGGCCGGGGAGCTGTTTTTT; CDR3: CASSTTDRGKAGELFF
V: TRBV27; D: TRBD2; J: TRBJ2-5; size: NA; DNA: TGTGCCCCCCGGGCCGTACTAGCGGGACAAGAGACCCAGTACTTC; CDR3: CAPRAVLAGQETQYF
V: TRBV19; D: TRBD2; J: TRBJ2-7; size: NA; DNA: TGTGCCAGTAGTATCAGCACTAGCGTTGCCTACGAGCAGTACTTC; CDR3: CASSISTSVAYEQYF
V: TRBV7-7; D: TRBD2; J: TRBJ2-1; size: once; DNA: TGTGCTAGCAGCCCACTGACTAGCGAGTACAATGAGCAGTTCTTC; CDR3: CASSPLTSEYNEQFF
V: TRBV19; D: NA; J: TRBJ2-7; size: NA; DNA: TGTGCCAGTAGTGCCGCGGGACTGTACGAGCAGTACTTC; CDR3: CASSAAGLYEQYF
V: TRBV4-3; D: NA; J: TRBJ2-7; size: many; DNA: TGCGCCAGCAGAAAATCTCTATCTTTGTCCTACGAGCAGTACTTC; CDR3: CASRKSLSLSYEQYF
V: TRBV7-9; D: NA; J: TRBJ2-3; size: NA; DNA: TGTGCCAGCAGCTCGGGTGGAGATACGCAGTATTTT; CDR3: CASSSGGDTQYF
V: TRBV9; D: NA; J: TRBJ2-2; size: NA; DNA: TGTGCCAGCAGCATCCTCTCCGCCGGGGAGCTGTTTTTT; CDR3: CASSILSAGELFF
V: TRBV5-4; D: NA; J: TRBJ1-5; size: NA; DNA: TGTGCCAGCAGCTTGGACAGAAATCAGCCCCAGCATTTT; CDR3: CASSLDRNQPQHF
V: TRBV28; D: NA; J: TRBJ1-1; size: NA; DNA: TGTGCCAGCAGTTTACTGAGTGAAGCTTTCTTT; CDR3: CASSLLSEAFF
V: TRBV29-1; D: TRBD2; J: TRBJ2-3; size: few; DNA: TGCAGCGTTGAAGAGGGGACTACGCCAGATACGCAGTATTTT; CDR3: CSVEEGTTPDTQYF
V: TRBV2; D: TRBD1; J: TRBJ2-3; size: NA; DNA: TGTGCCAGCGGACAGGGGTCAGGTACGCAGTATTTT; CDR3: CASGQGSGTQYF
V: TRBV6-5; D: NA; J: TRBJ1-5; size: NA; DNA: TGTGCCAGCAGCGGACAGCCCAATCAGCCCCAGCATTTT; CDR3: CASSGQPNQPQHF
V: TRBV19; D: TRBD2; J: TRBJ2-5; size: few; DNA: TGTGCCACTGGGGCTAGCGGGACTCGGGAGACCCAGTACTTC; CDR3: CATGASGTRETQYF
V: TRBV19; D: TRBD1; J: TRBJ2-1; size: NA; DNA: TGTGCCAGTAGTACCTTAGACAGGGCCAATGAGCAGTTCTTC; CDR3: CASSTLDRANEQFF
V: TRBV5-1; D: NA; J: TRBJ2-1; size: NA; DNA: TGCGCCAGCAGCCGGACGGGGGTAAATGAGCAGTTCTTC; CDR3: CASSRTGVNEQFF
V: TRBV18; D: TRBD1; J: TRBJ1-5; size: NA; DNA: TGTGCCAGCTCACCGCCAGGCGGGACAGGGAATCAGCCCCAGCATTTT; CDR3: CASSPPGGTGNQPQHF
V: TRBV11-1; D: NA; J: TRBJ2-3; size: few; DNA: TGTGCCAGCAGCTTAGGGGGAGCTGGAGATACGCAGTATTTT; CDR3: CASSLGGAGDTQYF
V: TRBV21-1; D: NA; J: TRBJ1-2; size: NA; DNA: TGTGCCAGCAGCAAAGGCCGACAGTCCCCAGGCTACACCTTC; CDR3: CASSKGRQSPGYTF
V: TRBV7-3; D: NA; J: TRBJ1-1; size: NA; DNA: TGTGCCAGCAGCCGCCCACAGAGAGCCAACACTGAAGCTTTCTTT; CDR3: CASSRPQRANTEAFF
V: TRBV5-4; D: TRBD2; J: TRBJ2-5; size: NA; DNA: TGTGCCAGCAGCGTAGGACTAGCGGAAGAGACCCAGTACTTC; CDR3: CASSVGLAEETQYF
V: TRBV5-1; D: TRBD2; J: TRBJ2-2; size: NA; DNA: TGCGCCAGCAGCCCTCTAGCGGGAGGTAACACCGGGGAGCTGTTTTTT; CDR3: CASSPLAGGNTGELFF
V: TRBV9; D: NA; J: TRBJ2-7; size: NA; DNA: TGTGCCAGCAGCGTCAGGAAACCCCGGGGCTACGAGCAGTACTTC; CDR3: CASSVRKPRGYEQYF
V: TRBV29-1; D: NA; J: TRBJ1-2; size: once; DNA: TGCAGCGTGGCAGGTTCTAACTATGGCTACACCTTC; CDR3: CSVAGSNYGYTF
V: TRBV19; D: TRBD1; J: TRBJ2-1; size: few; DNA: TGTGCCAGTAGTCCCCGGGACAGGGGTGTGATATGGTGGCAGTTCTTC; CDR3: CASSPRDRGVIWWQFF
V: TRBV7-2; D: NA; J: TRBJ2-1; size: NA; DNA: TGTGCCAGCACGAAACAGGGAGGGAGGGAGGATGAGCAGTTCTTC; CDR3: CASTKQGGREDEQFF
V: TRBV25-1; D: TRBD2; J: TRBJ2-5; size: few; DNA: TGTGCCAGCAGTGAATGGGGGGGGAGGGAGACCCAGTACTTC; CDR3: CASSEWGGRETQYF
V: TRBV29-1; D: NA; J: TRBJ2-7; size: once; DNA: TGCAGCGTTGAGTACGGTAGCGTTCCCTACGAGCAGTACTTC; CDR3: CSVEYGSVPYEQYF
V: TRBV4-1; D: TRBD1; J: TRBJ1-6; size: NA; DNA: TGCGCCAGCAGCCAGGCGACAGGGGCAAGCTCCTATAATTCACCCCTCCACTTT; CDR3: CASSQATGASSYNSPLHF
V: TRBV27; D: NA; J: TRBJ2-7; size: NA; DNA: TGTGCCAGCAGTTTGGACAGATGGTACGAGCAGTACTTC; CDR3: CASSLDRWYEQYF
V: TRBV7-2; D: TRBD1; J: TRBJ1-1; size: NA; DNA: TGTGCCAGTACCGGGACAGGCCTTAACACTGAAGCTTTCTTT; CDR3: CASTGTGLNTEAFF
V: TRBV19; D: NA; J: TRBJ1-1; size: few; DNA: TGTGCCAGTAGTATAGATATCCCCTCGGGTAACACTGAAGCTTTCTTT; CDR3: CASSIDIPSGNTEAFF
V: TRBV14; D: NA; J: TRBJ2-1; size: NA; DNA: TGTGCCAGCAGCCCCCTGGGCCAGAGCTCCTACAATGAGCAGTTCTTC; CDR3: CASSPLGQSSYNEQFF
V: TRBV7-8; D: NA; J: TRBJ1-5; size: few; DNA: TGTGCCAGCAGCCCAGTCCGGGCAGGGCTCCGGAGGGATAGTCAGCCCCAGCATTTT; CDR3: CASSPVRAGLRRDSQPQHF
V: TRBV11-2; D: NA; J: TRBJ2-1; size: once; DNA: TGTGCCAGCAGTCCTTACAATGAGCAGTTCTTC; CDR3: CASSPYNEQFF
V: TRBV7-2; D: TRBD1; J: TRBJ2-7; size: NA; DNA: TGTGCCAGCAGCACCCCAGGGGGCCGGAACGAGCAGTACTTC; CDR3: CASSTPGGRNEQYF
V: TRBV4-3; D: NA; J: TRBJ1-2; size: NA; DNA: TGCGCCAGCAGCCCCGGACAGAACTATGGCTACACCTTC; CDR3: CASSPGQNYGYTF
V: TRBV5-1; D: NA; J: TRBJ2-1; size: NA; DNA: TGCGCCAGCAGCTTGTTTTCATCTAGCTCCTACAATGAGCAGTTCTTC; CDR3: CASSLFSSSSYNEQFF
V: TRBV29-1; D: NA; J: TRBJ1-1; size: NA; DNA: TGCAGCGCCCTATCGGACAGCTACACTGAAGCTTTCTTT; CDR3: CSALSDSYTEAFF
V: TRBV7-9; D: NA; J: TRBJ2-2; size: NA; DNA: TGTGCCAGCAGCTTCGGCGGGAAGAACACCGGGGAGCTGTTTTTT; CDR3: CASSFGGKNTGELFF
V: TRBV23-1; D: NA; J: TRBJ1-1; size: NA; DNA: TGCGCCAGCAGTCAATCAACCAGGGGCACTGAAGCTTTCTTT; CDR3: CASSQSTRGTEAFF
V: TRBV29-1; D: NA; J: TRBJ2-7; size: few; DNA: TGCAGCGCGGAACGGCAGGGTTTGACTCGCGAGCAGTACTTC; CDR3: CSAERQGLTREQYF
V: TRBV5-4; D: TRBD1; J: TRBJ2-7; size: once; DNA: TGTGCCAGCAGCTTGGACGTACCGGGACAGGGGGCTTACGAGCAGTACTTC; CDR3: CASSLDVPGQGAYEQYF
V: TRBV4-1; D: TRBD2; J: TRBJ2-7; size: NA; DNA: TGCGCCAGCAGCCGAGGCCTAGCGGGAGTTGGGTACGAGCAGTACTTC; CDR3: CASSRGLAGVGYEQYF
V: TRBV5-4; D: TRBD1; J: TRBJ2-2; size: few; DNA: TGTGCCAGCAGCTGGGACAGGGTAGGCGGGGAGCTGTTTTTT; CDR3: CASSWDRVGGELFF
V: TRBV2; D: NA; J: TRBJ2-2; size: few; DNA: TGTGCCAGCAGTTGGACAGCTAACACCGGGGAGCTGTTTTTT; CDR3: CASSWTANTGELFF
V: TRBV6-1; D: TRBD1; J: TRBJ1-5; size: few; DNA: TGTGCCAGCAGTGAAGGGACAGGGGGCTTCAATCAGCCCCAGCATTTT; CDR3: CASSEGTGGFNQPQHF
V: TRBV5-4; D: TRBD2; J: TRBJ2-1; size: NA; DNA: TGTGCCAGCAGCTTACGACTAGCGGGCGGCAATGAGCAGTTCTTC; CDR3: CASSLRLAGGNEQFF
V: TRBV7-3; D: TRBD2; J: TRBJ2-1; size: NA; DNA: TGTGCCAGCAGTGCTAGCGGGAGGACCGGGTCCTACAATGAGCAGTTCTTC; CDR3: CASSASGRTGSYNEQFF
V: TRBV7-7; D: TRBD1; J: TRBJ2-5; size: NA; DNA: TGTGCTAGCAGCCTGACAGGGCGTCAAGAGACCCAGTACTTC; CDR3: CASSLTGRQETQYF
V: TRBV28; D: NA; J: TRBJ2-7; size: NA; DNA: TGTGCCAGCAGCTACACAGGGTTCGAGCAGTACTTC; CDR3: CASSYTGFEQYF
V: TRBV29-1; D: TRBD1; J: TRBJ2-7; size: NA; DNA: TGCAGCGTCCCCGGACAGGGAGCCTACGAGCAGTACTTC; CDR3: CSVPGQGAYEQYF
V: TRBV7-9; D: TRBD1; J: TRBJ2-1; size: NA; DNA: TGTGCCAGCAGCTGGAAGACAGGGTCCTACAATGAGCAGTTCTTC; CDR3: CASSWKTGSYNEQFF
V: TRBV19; D: NA; J: TRBJ1-5; size: NA; DNA: TGTGCCAGTAGTATAGTATCCTATTTTGGTATACAGGGTGCACAGCCCCAGCATTTT; CDR3: CASSIVSYFGIQGAQPQHF